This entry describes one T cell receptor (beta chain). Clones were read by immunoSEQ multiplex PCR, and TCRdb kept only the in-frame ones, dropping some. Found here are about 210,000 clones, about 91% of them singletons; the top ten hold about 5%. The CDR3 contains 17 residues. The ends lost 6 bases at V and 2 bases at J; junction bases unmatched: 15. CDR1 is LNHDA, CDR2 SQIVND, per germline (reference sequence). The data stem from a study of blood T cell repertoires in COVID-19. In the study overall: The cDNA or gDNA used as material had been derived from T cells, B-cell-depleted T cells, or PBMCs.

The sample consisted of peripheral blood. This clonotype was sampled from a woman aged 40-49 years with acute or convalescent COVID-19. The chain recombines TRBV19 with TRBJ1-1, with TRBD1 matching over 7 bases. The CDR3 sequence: CASSNIGPGTANTEAFF. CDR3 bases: TGTGCCAGTAGCAATATTGGCCCCGGGACAGCCAACACTGAAGCTTTCTTT.